This T cell receptor beta chain was obtained from a study of T cell responses to AZD1222 COVID-19 vaccine. As for this clone: Its specificity is unknown.

Findings and caveats of the study: Spike-specific TCR breadth and depth grew following two AZD1222 doses. The donors showed a predominance of white British ancestry and of females, with possible underestimation of clonal diversity. Sampling captured repertoires only after the peak T cell response.

From germline, CDR1 is SNHLY and CDR2 FYNNEI. Trimming took 3 bases from V and 4 from J, leaving 15 bases between them. There are 16 residues in the CDR3. Pooling was applied to second doses at about 4 or about 12 weeks. The protocol was immunoSEQ multiplex PCR, while the TCRdb copy is restricted to in-frame clones and leaves out a portion. The data hold roughly 170,000 clones, with roughly 92% observed a single time. The clonotype was recovered from an adult who received the AZD1222 COVID-19 vaccine. The chain combines TRBV2 with TRBJ1-4, with a tentative D call TRBD1 (5 bases). The sample here was peripheral blood, taken 28 days after the second AZD1222 dose. The CDR3 DNA follows: TGTGCCAGCAGTGACGCAGGGCGGTTTAATAATGAAAAACTGTTTTTT. Protein product: CASSDAGRFNNEKLFF.